This T cell receptor beta chain was recorded in a study of blood T cells in healthy people across ages. Primed by a sample-barcoded 5' primer and a J-beta primer mix, a second PCR proceeded for 7 to 11 cycles. TCRdb recomputed calls from the 5' RACE reads with MiXCR, one row per CDR3 protein. Among 550,000 to 750,000 distinct CDR3 sequences listed, under 25% were seen once. This CDR3 is 14 amino acids long. Germline V CDR1 and CDR2: MDHEN, SYDVKM. Trimming stripped 10 bases from V and 1 base from J, with 16 bases between. Broader study findings: Not knowing donor CMV status may have confounded expanded clonotype changes. More naive CD4+ cells and higher diversity marked long-lived donors relative to aged donors. Getting older went along with TCR beta diversity per million T cells dropping roughly linearly.

This clonotype occurred a few times. Its antigen is as yet unknown. This chain links TRBV28 with TRBJ2-5; D remains ambiguous. Sequencing input: blood. The TCR comes from a man between 65 and 85 years old in good health. CDR3 residues: CATQRVPIQETQYF. The CDR3 nucleotides read TGTGCCACCCAAAGGGTCCCAATCCAAGAGACCCAGTACTTC.